The T cell receptor beta chain described here comes from a study of blood T cell repertoires in COVID-19 (dated by TCRdb to 2020 to 2022). In terms of the full investigation: Samples covering the acute and convalescent phases of COVID-19 were provided by collaborators in the United States, Italy and Spain. Where available, HLA class I and class II types were obtained from metadata supplied by the sample provider rather than from assay-based typing. The prospective study material was composed of cDNA or gDNA derived from T cells, B-cell-depleted T cells, or PBMCs. Samples were obtained from the ongoing ImmuneRACE study (first 160 participants) and from some 1,300 subjects provided by 6 global collaborators. The repertoires were released in a freely available public database meant as a resource for research on the immune response to SARS-CoV-2. A de-identified subject ID, COVID-19 status, age in years and sex were almost always included in the sample metadata. Subjects who had been exposed to COVID-19, were actively infected with it, or had recovered from it provided the deeply sampled blood TCRbeta repertoires that made up the dataset. Points the paper makes about the study in general: How much clinical and demographic metadata was included differed by source and by participant, and the metadata was provided uncurated.

To note about this clone: Its antigen is unknown. There are no base qualities to consult, and no much larger clone falls within one base.

The immunoSEQ Assay, a bias-controlled multiplex PCR, was used to amplify TCRbeta CDR3 regions from genomic DNA. The published analysis was carried out like this. Within the assay, amplification of reference gene primers was used to estimate how many nucleated cells each sample contained. To quantify the absolute abundance of each unique TCRbeta CDR3 rearrangement, sequence reads were collapsed and filtered. For each sample, productive Simpson clonality was calculated as the square root of Simpson's diversity index across productive rearrangements. TCRdb obtained this table from immuneACCESS and retained in-frame rearrangements with V and J assigned. These tables miss some clones; where compared with another copy, unresolved V genes account for less than half of the shortfall, and the remainder is unexplained. D and trimming come from the DNA, and the V and J calls and clone size come from that table. Counted in this sample were 140,000 to 150,000 clones; 85% to 90% of them appeared once. The top ten constitute over 9% of the sample.

V gives up 4 bases and J gives up 6 bases, and the segment between their germline ends measures 10 bases. There are 13 amino acids in the CDR3, from cysteine to phenylalanine inclusive. This entry keeps only the CDR3 DNA: 39 bases, framed from base 1. Enrolling through a virtual design, the prospective study's participants ranged in age from roughly 18 to 90 years and lived across more than 20 United States geographic areas. To assign participants to cohorts, the prospective study relied on clinical history that participants themselves reported in a screening survey and a study questionnaire. Recovered participants in ImmuneRACE Cohort 3 were defined by two consecutive negative NP/OP PCR tests, clearance by a healthcare professional, or resolution of symptoms. Mobile phlebotomists in the prospective study collected whole blood, serum and a nasopharyngeal or oropharyngeal swab from every participant. Additional blood draws and questionnaires over an approximately two-month period could optionally be provided by prospective study participants. Before DNA extraction, prospective study blood samples were shipped either frozen or at room temperature.

Recombination connected TRBV5-3 to TRBJ2-2; the D gene is perhaps TRBD2, from 6 matching bases. TRBV5-3 is reported as an ORF; its role is uncertain. The specimen was PBMCs or T cells enriched from blood (not recorded which). The origin of this receptor is a man in his 60s who had recovered from COVID-19. CDR3 region: CARSRGKAGELFF. The DNA is as follows: TGTGCCAGAAGCCGCGGGAAGGCCGGGGAGCTGTTTTTT.